The clone carrying this TCR beta chain was observed a handful of times. The antigen is unknown. This entry belongs to a study of shared clonotypes between healthy human individuals. Study context: There were three CD4 naive, three CD4 memory, two CD8 naive and one CD8 memory plates per donor. Notes on the study in general: The study's rarefaction showed incomplete sorted-subset sequencing despite large depth. How much donors shared clonotypes was expected to be affected by sequencing depth.

This CDR3 comprises 11 residues. Germline values: CDR1 SNHLY, CDR2 FYNNEI. Trimming removed 8 bases at V and 3 bases at J, with 4 bases between. Selected positively for CCR7 and CD45RO-negative, naive CD8 cells excluded terminally differentiated effector memory CD45RA+ cells. Each sample came from a Caucasian adult donor living in Nashville, Tennessee. Assay: immunoSEQ multiplex PCR; the TCRdb copy retains only in-frame clones and omits some. In the table there are 550,000 to 750,000 clones, just under 97% of which are singletons. The rearrangement uses TRBV2 and TRBJ2-2; D is uncertain. The receptor comes from a woman aged 30 to 39 in good health. The sequenced sample consisted of naive CD8+ T cells sorted from blood. For the CDR3, the DNA is TGTGCCAGCTTGGACACCGGGGAGCTGTTTTTT. Translated, it gives CASLDTGELFF.